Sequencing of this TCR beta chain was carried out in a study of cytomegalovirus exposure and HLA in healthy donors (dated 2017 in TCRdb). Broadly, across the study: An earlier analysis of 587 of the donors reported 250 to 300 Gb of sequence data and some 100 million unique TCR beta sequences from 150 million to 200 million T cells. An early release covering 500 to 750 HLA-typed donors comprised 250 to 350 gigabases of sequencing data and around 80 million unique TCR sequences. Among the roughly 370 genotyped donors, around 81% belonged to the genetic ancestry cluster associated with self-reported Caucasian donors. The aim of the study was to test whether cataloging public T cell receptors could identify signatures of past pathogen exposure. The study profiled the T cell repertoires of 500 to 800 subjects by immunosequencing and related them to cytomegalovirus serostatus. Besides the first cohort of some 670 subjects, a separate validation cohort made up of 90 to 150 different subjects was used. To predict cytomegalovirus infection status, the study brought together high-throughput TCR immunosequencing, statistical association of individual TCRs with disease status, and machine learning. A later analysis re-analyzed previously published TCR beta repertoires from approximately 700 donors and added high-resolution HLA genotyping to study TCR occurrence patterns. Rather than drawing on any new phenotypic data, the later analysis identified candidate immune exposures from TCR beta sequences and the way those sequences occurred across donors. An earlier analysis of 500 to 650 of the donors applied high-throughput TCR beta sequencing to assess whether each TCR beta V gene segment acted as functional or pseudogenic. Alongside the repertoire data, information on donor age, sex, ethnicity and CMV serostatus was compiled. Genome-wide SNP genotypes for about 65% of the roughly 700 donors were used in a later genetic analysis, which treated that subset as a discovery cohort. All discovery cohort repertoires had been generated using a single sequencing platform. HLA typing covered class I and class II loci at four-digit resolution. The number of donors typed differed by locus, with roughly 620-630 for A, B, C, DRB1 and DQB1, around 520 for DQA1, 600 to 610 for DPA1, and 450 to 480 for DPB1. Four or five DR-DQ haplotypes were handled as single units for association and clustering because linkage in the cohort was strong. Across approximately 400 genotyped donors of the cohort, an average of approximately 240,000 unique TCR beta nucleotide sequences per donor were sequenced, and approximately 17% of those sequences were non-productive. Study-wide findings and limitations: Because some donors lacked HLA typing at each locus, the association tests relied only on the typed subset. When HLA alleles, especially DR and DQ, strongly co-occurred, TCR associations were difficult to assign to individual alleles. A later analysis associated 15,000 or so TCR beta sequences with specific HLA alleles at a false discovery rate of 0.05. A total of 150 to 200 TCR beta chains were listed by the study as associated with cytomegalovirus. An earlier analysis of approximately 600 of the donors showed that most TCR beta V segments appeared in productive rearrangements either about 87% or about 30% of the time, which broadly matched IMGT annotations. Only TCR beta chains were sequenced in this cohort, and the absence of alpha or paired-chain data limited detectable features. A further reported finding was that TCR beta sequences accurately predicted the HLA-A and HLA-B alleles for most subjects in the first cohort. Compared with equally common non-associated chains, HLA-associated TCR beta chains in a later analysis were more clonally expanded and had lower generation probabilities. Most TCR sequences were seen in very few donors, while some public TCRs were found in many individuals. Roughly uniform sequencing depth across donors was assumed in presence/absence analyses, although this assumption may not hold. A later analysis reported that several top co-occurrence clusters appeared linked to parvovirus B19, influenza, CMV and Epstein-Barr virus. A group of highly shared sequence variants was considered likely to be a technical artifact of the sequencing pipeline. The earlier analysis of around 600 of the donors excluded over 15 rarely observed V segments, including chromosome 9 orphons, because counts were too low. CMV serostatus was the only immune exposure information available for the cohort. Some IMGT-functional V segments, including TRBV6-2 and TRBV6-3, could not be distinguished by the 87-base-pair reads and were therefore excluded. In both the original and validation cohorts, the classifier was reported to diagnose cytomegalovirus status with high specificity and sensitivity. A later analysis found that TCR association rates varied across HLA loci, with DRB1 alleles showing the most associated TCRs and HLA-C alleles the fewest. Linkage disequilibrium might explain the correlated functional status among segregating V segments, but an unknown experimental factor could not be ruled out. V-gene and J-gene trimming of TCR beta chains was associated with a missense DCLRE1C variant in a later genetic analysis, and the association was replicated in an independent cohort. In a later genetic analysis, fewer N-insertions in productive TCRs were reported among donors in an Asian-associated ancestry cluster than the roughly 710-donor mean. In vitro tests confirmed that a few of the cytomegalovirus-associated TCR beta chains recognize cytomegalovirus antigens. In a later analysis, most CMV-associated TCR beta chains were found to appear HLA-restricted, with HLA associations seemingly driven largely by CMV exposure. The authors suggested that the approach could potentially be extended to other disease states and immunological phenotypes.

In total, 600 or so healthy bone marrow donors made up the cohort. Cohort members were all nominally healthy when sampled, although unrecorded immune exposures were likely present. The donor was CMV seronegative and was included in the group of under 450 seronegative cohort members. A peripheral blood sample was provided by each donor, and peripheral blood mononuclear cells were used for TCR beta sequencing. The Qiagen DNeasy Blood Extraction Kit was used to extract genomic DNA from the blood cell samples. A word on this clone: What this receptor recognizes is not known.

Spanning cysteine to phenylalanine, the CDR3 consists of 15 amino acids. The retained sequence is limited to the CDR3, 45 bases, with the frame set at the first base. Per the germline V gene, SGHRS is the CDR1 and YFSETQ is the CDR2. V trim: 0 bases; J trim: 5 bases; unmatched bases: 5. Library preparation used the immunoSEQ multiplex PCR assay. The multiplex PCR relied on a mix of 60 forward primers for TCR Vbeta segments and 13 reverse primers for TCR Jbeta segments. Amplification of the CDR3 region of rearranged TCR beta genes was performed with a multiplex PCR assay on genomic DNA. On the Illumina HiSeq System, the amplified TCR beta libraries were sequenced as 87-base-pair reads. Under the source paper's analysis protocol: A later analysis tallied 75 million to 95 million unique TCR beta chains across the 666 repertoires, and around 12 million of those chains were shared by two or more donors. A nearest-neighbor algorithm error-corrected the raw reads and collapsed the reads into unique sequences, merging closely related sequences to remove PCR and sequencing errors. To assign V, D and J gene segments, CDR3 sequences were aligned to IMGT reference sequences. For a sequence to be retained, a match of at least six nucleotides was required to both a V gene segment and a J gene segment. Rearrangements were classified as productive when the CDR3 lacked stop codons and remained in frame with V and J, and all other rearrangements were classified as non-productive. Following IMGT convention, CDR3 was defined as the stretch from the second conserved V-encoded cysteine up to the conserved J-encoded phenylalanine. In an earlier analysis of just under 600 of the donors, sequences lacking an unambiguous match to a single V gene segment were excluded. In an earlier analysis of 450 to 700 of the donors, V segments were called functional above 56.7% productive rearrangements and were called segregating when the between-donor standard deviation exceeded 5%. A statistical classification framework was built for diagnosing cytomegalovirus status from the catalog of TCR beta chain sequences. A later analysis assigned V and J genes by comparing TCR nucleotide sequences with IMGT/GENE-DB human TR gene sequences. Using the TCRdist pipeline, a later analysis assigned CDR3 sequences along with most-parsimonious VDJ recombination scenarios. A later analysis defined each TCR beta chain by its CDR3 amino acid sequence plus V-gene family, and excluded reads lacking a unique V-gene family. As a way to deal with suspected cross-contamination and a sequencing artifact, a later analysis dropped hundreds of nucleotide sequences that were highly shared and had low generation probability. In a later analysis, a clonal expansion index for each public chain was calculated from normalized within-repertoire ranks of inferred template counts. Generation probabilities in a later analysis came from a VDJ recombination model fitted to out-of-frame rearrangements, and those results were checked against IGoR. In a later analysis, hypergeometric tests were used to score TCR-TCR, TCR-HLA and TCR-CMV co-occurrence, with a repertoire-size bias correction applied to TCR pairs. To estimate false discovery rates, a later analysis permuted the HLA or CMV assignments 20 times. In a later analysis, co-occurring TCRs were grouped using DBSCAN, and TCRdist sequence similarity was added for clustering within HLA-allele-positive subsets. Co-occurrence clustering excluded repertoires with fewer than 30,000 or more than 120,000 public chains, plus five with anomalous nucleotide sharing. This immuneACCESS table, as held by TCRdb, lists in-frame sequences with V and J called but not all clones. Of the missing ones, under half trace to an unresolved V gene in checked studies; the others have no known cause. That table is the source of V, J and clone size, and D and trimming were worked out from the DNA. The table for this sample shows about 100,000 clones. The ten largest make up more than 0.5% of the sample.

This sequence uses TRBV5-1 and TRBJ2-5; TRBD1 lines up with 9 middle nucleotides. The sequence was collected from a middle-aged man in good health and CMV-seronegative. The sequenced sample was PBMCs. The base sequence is TGCGCCAGCAGCTTGGAACAGGGGGCGTGGGAGACCCAGTACTTC. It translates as CASSLEQGAWETQYF.